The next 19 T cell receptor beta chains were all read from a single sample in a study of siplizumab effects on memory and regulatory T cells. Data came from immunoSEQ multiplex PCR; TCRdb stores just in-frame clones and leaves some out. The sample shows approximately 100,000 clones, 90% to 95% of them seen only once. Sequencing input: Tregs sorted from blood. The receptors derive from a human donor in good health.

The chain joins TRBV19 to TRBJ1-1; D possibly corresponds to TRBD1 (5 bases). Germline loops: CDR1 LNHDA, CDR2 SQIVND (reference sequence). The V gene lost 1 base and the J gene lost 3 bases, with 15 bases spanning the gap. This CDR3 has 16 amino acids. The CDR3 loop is CASSIGGVLPYTEAFF. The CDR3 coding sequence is TGTGCCAGTAGTATAGGGGGGGTCCTTCCGTACACTGAAGCTTTCTTT.

CDR3: CAWSVGGRDSPLHF. The CDR3 DNA sequence: TGTGCCTGGAGTGTTGGGGGTAGGGATTCACCCCTCCACTTT. The rearrangement joins TRBV30 to TRBJ1-6, with TRBD1 as a possible D gene (5 bases). Trimming took 0 bases from V and 8 from J, leaving 11 bases between them. Germline CDR1 and CDR2: GTSNPN and SVGIG (reference sequence). This CDR3 has 14 residues.

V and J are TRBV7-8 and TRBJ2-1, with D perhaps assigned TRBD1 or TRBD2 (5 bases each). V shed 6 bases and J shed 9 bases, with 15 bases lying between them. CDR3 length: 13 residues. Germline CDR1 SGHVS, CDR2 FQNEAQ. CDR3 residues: CASRSQGGGEQFF. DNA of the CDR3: TGTGCCAGCAGGAGTCAGGGTGGGGGTGAGCAGTTCTTC.

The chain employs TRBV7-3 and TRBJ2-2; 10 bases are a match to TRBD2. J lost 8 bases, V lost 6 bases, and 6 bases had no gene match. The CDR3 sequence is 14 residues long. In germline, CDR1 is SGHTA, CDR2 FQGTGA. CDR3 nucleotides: TGTGCCAGCAGTCTAGCGGGAGTTACGGGGGAGCTGTTTTTT. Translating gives CASSLAGVTGELFF.

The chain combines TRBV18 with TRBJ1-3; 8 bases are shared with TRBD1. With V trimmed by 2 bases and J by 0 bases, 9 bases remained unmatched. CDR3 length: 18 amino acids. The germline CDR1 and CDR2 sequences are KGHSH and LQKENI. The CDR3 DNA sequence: TGTGCCAGCTCACCATTGAGCGGTCAGGGGGCCTCTGGAAACACCATATATTTT. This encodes CASSPLSGQGASGNTIYF.

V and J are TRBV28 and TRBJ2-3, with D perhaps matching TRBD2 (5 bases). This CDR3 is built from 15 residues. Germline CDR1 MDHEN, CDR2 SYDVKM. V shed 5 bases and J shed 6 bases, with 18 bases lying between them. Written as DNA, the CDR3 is TGTGCCAGCAGTACCCCGTCGGTGGTAGCGGATACGCAGTATTTT. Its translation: CASSTPSVVADTQYF.

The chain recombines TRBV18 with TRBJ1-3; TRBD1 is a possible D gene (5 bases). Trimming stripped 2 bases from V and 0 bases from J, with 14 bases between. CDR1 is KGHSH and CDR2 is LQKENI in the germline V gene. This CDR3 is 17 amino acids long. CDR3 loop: CASSPRAGLSSGNTIYF. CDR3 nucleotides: TGTGCCAGCTCACCAAGAGCAGGGCTTAGCTCTGGAAACACCATATATTTT.

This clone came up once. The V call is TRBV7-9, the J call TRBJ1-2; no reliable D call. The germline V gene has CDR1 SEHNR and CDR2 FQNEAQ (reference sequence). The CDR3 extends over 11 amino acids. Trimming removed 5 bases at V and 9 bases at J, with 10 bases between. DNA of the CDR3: TGTGCCAGCAGCAAAGAGACGCGCTACACCTTC. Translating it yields CASSKETRYTF.

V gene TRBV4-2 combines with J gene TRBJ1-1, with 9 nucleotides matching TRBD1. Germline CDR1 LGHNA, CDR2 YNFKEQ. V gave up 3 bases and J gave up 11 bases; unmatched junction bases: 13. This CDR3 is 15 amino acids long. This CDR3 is CASSQGDRALRGAFF. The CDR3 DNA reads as TGTGCCAGCAGCCAGGGGGACAGGGCTCTTCGGGGGGCTTTCTTT.

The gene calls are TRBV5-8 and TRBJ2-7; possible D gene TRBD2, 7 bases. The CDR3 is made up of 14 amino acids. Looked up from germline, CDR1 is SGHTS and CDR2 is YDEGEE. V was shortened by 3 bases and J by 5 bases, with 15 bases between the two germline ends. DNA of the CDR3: TGTGCCAGCAGCTGGGGGGGCCGGCAAGACGAGCAGTACTTC. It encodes CASSWGGRQDEQYF.

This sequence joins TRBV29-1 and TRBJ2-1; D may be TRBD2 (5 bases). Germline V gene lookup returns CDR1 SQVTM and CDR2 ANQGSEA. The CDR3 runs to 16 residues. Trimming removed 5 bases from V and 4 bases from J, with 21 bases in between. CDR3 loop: CSVKESRDSSYNEQFF. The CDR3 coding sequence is TGCAGCGTTAAGGAATCCCGGGATTCATCTTACAATGAGCAGTTCTTC.

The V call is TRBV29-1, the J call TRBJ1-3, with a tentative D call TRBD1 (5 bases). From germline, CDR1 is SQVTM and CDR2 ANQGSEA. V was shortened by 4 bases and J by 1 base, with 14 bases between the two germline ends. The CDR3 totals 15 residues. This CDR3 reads CSVVLGTRSGNTIYF. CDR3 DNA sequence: TGCAGCGTTGTGCTGGGGACTCGGTCTGGAAACACCATATATTTT.

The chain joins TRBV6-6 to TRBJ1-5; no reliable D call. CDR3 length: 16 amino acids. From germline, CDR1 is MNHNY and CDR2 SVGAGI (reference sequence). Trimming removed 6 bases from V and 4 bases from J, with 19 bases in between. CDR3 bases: TGTGCCAGCAGCAACCCTTCCCCCTTTTTAAATCAGCCCCAGCATTTT. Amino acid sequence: CASSNPSPFLNQPQHF.

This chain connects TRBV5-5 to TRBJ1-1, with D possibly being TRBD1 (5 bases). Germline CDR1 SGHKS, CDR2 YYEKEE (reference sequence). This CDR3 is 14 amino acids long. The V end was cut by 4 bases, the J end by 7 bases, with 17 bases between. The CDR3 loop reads CASSHTRGDGEAFF. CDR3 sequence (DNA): TGTGCCAGCAGCCATACACGAGGGGATGGTGAAGCTTTCTTT.

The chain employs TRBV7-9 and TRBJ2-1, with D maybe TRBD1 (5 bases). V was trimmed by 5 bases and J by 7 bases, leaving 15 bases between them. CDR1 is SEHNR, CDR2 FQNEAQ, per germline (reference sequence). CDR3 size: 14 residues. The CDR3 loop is CASSRGALWNEQFF. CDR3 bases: TGTGCCAGCAGCAGGGGCGCGTTGTGGAATGAGCAGTTCTTC.

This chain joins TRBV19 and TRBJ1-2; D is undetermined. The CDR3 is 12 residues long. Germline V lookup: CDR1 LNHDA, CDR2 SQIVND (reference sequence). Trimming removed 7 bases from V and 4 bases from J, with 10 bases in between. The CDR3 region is CASTDIPYGYTF. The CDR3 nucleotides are TGTGCCAGTACCGACATACCCTATGGCTACACCTTC.

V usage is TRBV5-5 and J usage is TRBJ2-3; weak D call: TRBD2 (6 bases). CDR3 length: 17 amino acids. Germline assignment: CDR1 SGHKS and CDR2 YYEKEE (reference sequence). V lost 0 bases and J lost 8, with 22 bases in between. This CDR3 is CASSLAQGVRGISTQYF. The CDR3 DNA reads TGTGCCAGCAGCTTGGCCCAAGGAGTTCGGGGGATTTCTACGCAGTATTTT.

The DNA for the CDR3 is TGTGCCAGCAGTCCACATTTGAACAGGGGGAATTCACCCCTCCACTTT. Amino acid sequence: CASSPHLNRGNSPLHF. This chain connects TRBV27 to TRBJ1-6, with 8 positions matching TRBD1. The CDR3 runs to 16 residues. V lost 5 bases, J lost 7 bases, and 10 bases stayed unmatched. The germline V gene encodes CDR1 MNHEY and CDR2 SMNVEV (reference sequence).

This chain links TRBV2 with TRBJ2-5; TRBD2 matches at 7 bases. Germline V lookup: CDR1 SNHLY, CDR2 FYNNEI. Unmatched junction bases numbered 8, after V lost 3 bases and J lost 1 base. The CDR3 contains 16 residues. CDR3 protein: CASSDTAGAAQETQYF. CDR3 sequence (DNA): TGTGCCAGCAGTGACACGGCGGGAGCCGCCCAAGAGACCCAGTACTTC.